This T cell receptor (beta chain) was identified in a study of T cells in Graves' hyperthyroidism and ophthalmopathy. Comments on this clonotype: No antigen is known for it.

Exclusion followed for patients with uncontrolled infection, other autoimmune disease, pregnancy or lactation. Study-wide findings and caveats: By a 13 V-J model, ophthalmopathy was set apart from stable hyperthyroidism. The blood repertoire included most of the expanded thyroid clonotypes above 0.001.

This CDR3 spans 18 amino acids. V lost 2 bases, J lost 0 bases, and 20 bases lay in between. The germline V gene encodes CDR1 MDHEN and CDR2 SYDVKM. TCR beta CDR3 regions were amplified from RNA. With the HTBI primer set, the TCR CDR3 went through a first round of RT-PCR. TCRdb passed the multiplex PCR reads through MiXCR, listing each CDR3 protein once. The sample yields around 580,000 distinct CDR3 sequences, roughly 17% seen once. The receptor comes from a woman younger than 35 with Graves' hyperthyroidism. The gene calls are TRBV28 and TRBJ2-7, with TRBD1 as a possible D gene (5 bases). The specimen was blood. CDR3 amino acids: CASSLGAPLTSISYEQYF. The CDR3 DNA follows: TGTGCCAGCAGTTTAGGGGCCCCTTTGACATCCATCTCCTACGAGCAGTACTTC. The variable domain in full, with the rest retrieved from reference TRBV28 and TRBJ2-7, is DVKVTQSSRYLVKRTGEKVFLECVQDMDHENMFWYRQDPGLGLRLIYFSYDVKMKEKGDIPEGYSVSREKKERFSLILESASTNQTSMYLCASSLGAPLTSISYEQYFGPGTRLTVT.